These 28 T cell receptor beta chains were all obtained from the same sample, sequenced in a study of cytomegalovirus exposure and HLA in healthy donors. The study ran its PCR with 60 Vbeta and 13 Jbeta primers. Profiled with immunoSEQ multiplex PCR; TCRdb holds only in-frame clones, not every one. Of approximately 100,000 clones in the sample, 60% to 70% were seen once. The sample taken for sequencing was PBMCs. All receptors come from a man aged 25 to 40 in good health and CMV-seropositive.

This sequence joins TRBV7-3 and TRBJ1-2; TRBD1 is a possible D gene (5 bases). Germline V CDR1 and CDR2: SGHTA, FQGTGA. Deletions cut 3 bases from V and 0 bases from J, with 5 bases between. The CDR3 sequence is 13 residues long. For the CDR3, the DNA is TGTGCCAGCAGCTTGACAGCTAACTATGGCTACACCTTC. This encodes CASSLTANYGYTF.

The chain combines TRBV5-1 with TRBJ2-7; 11 nucleotides align to TRBD1. Germline-derived CDR1 and CDR2 are SGHRS and YFSETQ. V dropped 2 bases and J dropped 5; count of bases not matched to a gene: 6. CDR3 length: 15 residues. The CDR3 bases are TGCGCCAGCAGCTTAGGACAGGGGGCGATTCACGAGCAGTACTTC. This encodes CASSLGQGAIHEQYF.

The chain has TRBV4-1 and TRBJ1-2, with 7 nucleotides matching TRBD1. CDR1 and CDR2 from the germline V gene are MGHRA and YSYEKL. J gave up 4 bases and V 3 bases, and 5 bases lay outside the gene matches. The CDR3 extends over 14 amino acids. Here the CDR3 DNA reads TGCGCCAGCAGCCAGACAGGGTTGGGCTATGGCTACACCTTC. Amino acid sequence: CASSQTGLGYGYTF.

CDR3 DNA: TGTGCCAGCAGGGCCGGGACAGGGGAAGGGGTAGCTTTCTTT. Amino acids: CASRAGTGEGVAFF. The V and J genes are TRBV7-9 and TRBJ1-1; 10 nucleotides line up with TRBD1. The CDR3 length is 14 residues. The germline CDR1 and CDR2 sequences are SEHNR and FQNEAQ (reference sequence). V lost 6 bases and J lost 10; bases outside the gene matches: 11.

This chain connects TRBV7-2 to TRBJ2-7; D possibly corresponds to TRBD1 (5 bases). V was trimmed by 4 bases and J by 9 bases, leaving 31 bases between them. CDR1 and CDR2 (germline): SGHTA, FQGNSA. The CDR3 runs to 18 residues. The DNA of the CDR3 is TGTGCCAGCAGCTACCTTAGTCCTACAGGTTTCTCGAACCACGGGCAGTACTTC. This translates into CASSYLSPTGFSNHGQYF.

The gene calls are TRBV11-3 and TRBJ2-5, with TRBD1 as a possible D gene (7 bases). Germline values: CDR1 SGHNT, CDR2 YENEEA. With 5 bases removed from V and 5 bases from J, the gap between germline ends came to 15 bases. The CDR3 spans 14 residues. CDR3 in amino acids: CASSVPQGRETQYF. CDR3 nucleotides: TGTGCCAGCAGCGTACCACAGGGGAGGGAGACCCAGTACTTC.

The gene calls are TRBV7-8 and TRBJ2-2, with 11 bases aligning to TRBD2. This CDR3 contains 18 residues. After removal of 2 bases from V and 0 bases from J, the junction contained 5 bases not matched to a gene. Germline lookup yields CDR1 SGHVS and CDR2 FQNEAQ. The CDR3, as DNA: TGTGCCAGCAGCTTATTCCTAGCGGGGGGACCGAACACCGGGGAGCTGTTTTTT. Protein sequence: CASSLFLAGGPNTGELFF.

The chain has TRBV7-8 and TRBJ2-2, with a tentative D call TRBD2 (6 bases). Germline V lookup: CDR1 SGHVS, CDR2 FQNEAQ. With 1 base removed from V and 2 bases from J, the gap between germline ends came to 11 bases. The CDR3 has 16 amino acids. The CDR3 DNA follows: TGTGCCAGCAGCTTAGGGGGGGTAGCTAACACCGGGGAGCTGTTTTTT. It is translated as CASSLGGVANTGELFF.

The genes are TRBV29-1 and TRBJ2-3; no reliable D call. This CDR3 comprises 13 residues. The germline gives CDR1 SQVTM, CDR2 ANQGSEA. Trimming took off 1 base at V and 1 base at J, with 6 bases between the two ends. The chain's CDR3 is CSVEAQGTDTQYF. In nucleotides, the CDR3 is TGCAGCGTTGAAGCCCAGGGCACAGATACGCAGTATTTT.

This clone was seen a handful of times. V usage is TRBV5-4 and J usage is TRBJ1-2; TRBD1 matches at 8 bases. Germline V lookup: CDR1 SGHNT, CDR2 YYREEE (reference sequence). This CDR3 has 15 residues. With 4 bases clipped from V and 3 bases from J, the junction kept 8 bases outside the gene matches. The CDR3 loop is CASSVGTGLYYGYTF. In nucleotides, the CDR3 is TGTGCCAGCAGCGTCGGGACAGGTCTTTACTATGGCTACACCTTC.

This clone was recorded a few times. The chain couples TRBV4-1 to TRBJ1-5; 8 positions agree with TRBD1. The CDR3 sequence is 19 residues long. Germline CDR1 MGHRA, CDR2 YSYEKL. V trimming: 0 bases; J trimming: 1 base; junction bases outside the gene matches: 11. The CDR3 region is CASSQDPPRQGSSNQPQHF. In DNA, the CDR3 is TGCGCCAGCAGCCAAGATCCCCCGCGACAGGGGTCGAGCAATCAGCCCCAGCATTTT.

The J gene is TRBJ2-2, the V gene TRBV28; 11 bases map to TRBD1. With V trimmed by 6 bases and J by 7 bases, 13 bases remained unmatched. This CDR3 has 17 residues. Germline V gene data show CDR1 as MDHEN and CDR2 as SYDVKM. The CDR3 DNA reads as TGTGCCAGCAGCTCCGCCGGGACAGGGGGTCGGGTCGGGGAGCTGTTTTTT. Translated: CASSSAGTGGRVGELFF.

CDR3 sequence: CASSLTGLTDTQYF. CDR3 coding DNA: TGTGCCAGCAGCTTAACTGGCCTCACAGATACGCAGTATTTT. The J gene is TRBJ2-3, the V gene TRBV7-3; D unresolved. The CDR3 length is 14 residues. Between the trimmed V and J ends, which lost 0 bases and 2 bases, there was a span of 6 bases. CDR1 and CDR2 (germline): SGHTA, FQGTGA.

This clone was seen a few times. The rearrangement links TRBV7-6 to TRBJ2-1; TRBD2 is a possible D gene (5 bases). V lost 0 bases and J lost 2, with 5 bases in between. The CDR3 length is 14 residues. Germline CDR1 is SGHVS and CDR2 is FNYEAQ. The CDR3 region is CASSLAGAYNEQFF. The CDR3 bases are TGTGCCAGCAGCTTAGCCGGGGCCTACAATGAGCAGTTCTTC.

This chain joins TRBV5-1 and TRBJ1-2; 9 positions match TRBD1. CDR1 is SGHRS and CDR2 is YFSETQ in the germline V gene. This CDR3 is built from 14 residues. J lost 8 bases, V lost 3 bases, and 8 bases had no gene match. The CDR3, as DNA: TGCGCCAGCAGCTCGCCGGACAGGGGAGACGGCTACACCTTC. This gives the protein CASSSPDRGDGYTF.

The chain carries TRBV27 and TRBJ2-2; TRBD2 matches 8 bases. The CDR3 runs 16 residues. Germline V gives CDR1 MNHEY, CDR2 SMNVEV (reference sequence). V lost 1 base and J lost 4; bases outside the gene matches: 5. The CDR3, as DNA: TGTGCCAGCAGTTTATGGTCGGGAGGGGGCACCGGGGAGCTGTTTTTT. Its protein product is CASSLWSGGGTGELFF.

This clone was picked up one time. This chain joins TRBV7-9 and TRBJ1-5; 8 bases match TRBD1. CDR3 length: 14 residues. J gave up 3 bases and V 4 bases, and 2 bases lay outside the gene matches. Germline V gives CDR1 SEHNR, CDR2 FQNEAQ (reference sequence). The CDR3 nucleotides are TGTGCCAGCAGCTCAGGGGGCCTCAATCAGCCCCAGCATTTT. It encodes CASSSGGLNQPQHF.

V gene TRBV19 combines with J gene TRBJ2-2, with 11 positions matching TRBD1. This CDR3 has 16 amino acids. The V segment lost 5 bases and the J segment 4 bases; nucleotides outside the gene matches: 6. The germline V gene has CDR1 LNHDA and CDR2 SQIVND (reference sequence). CDR3 residues: CASSPRDRGFTGELFF. DNA for the CDR3: TGTGCCAGTAGTCCCCGGGACAGGGGGTTCACCGGGGAGCTGTTTTTT.

The chain links TRBV6-5 to TRBJ1-1; D may be TRBD1 (6 bases). CDR1 and CDR2 from the germline V gene are MNHEY and SVGAGI. The CDR3 is 15 residues long. Trimming shortened V by 5 bases and J by 4 bases, and 17 bases separated the two germline ends. The CDR3 nucleotides read TGTGCCAGCAGTCTTGACAGGCCAAGATTCACTGAAGCTTTCTTT. This gives the protein CASSLDRPRFTEAFF.

This clone was detected only a few times. The chain couples TRBV9 to TRBJ1-5; D not certain. Germline V gene data show CDR1 as SGDLS and CDR2 as YYNGEE. The V gene lost 0 bases and the J gene lost 4 bases, with 11 bases spanning the gap. CDR3 length: 15 amino acids. CDR3 protein: CASSVVTVFNQPQHF. The CDR3 nucleotides read TGTGCCAGCAGCGTAGTCACAGTTTTTAATCAGCCCCAGCATTTT.

The chain couples TRBV27 to TRBJ1-3; D might be TRBD1 (6 bases). The CDR3 loop spans 17 amino acids. The germline V gene has CDR1 MNHEY and CDR2 SMNVEV (reference sequence). V dropped 2 bases and J dropped 8 bases, with 22 bases sitting between them. CDR3 DNA: TGTGCCAGCAGTTTAACCCCTCCCGTGGGGACAACGTACACCATATATTTT. This gives the protein CASSLTPPVGTTYTIYF.

The rearrangement links TRBV2 to TRBJ1-5; D perhaps matches TRBD1 (6 bases). Germline CDR1 is SNHLY and CDR2 is FYNNEI. The CDR3 length is 15 residues. V gave up 6 bases and J gave up 5 bases, with 17 bases separating them. The CDR3, as DNA: TGTGCCAGCAGCCTACAGGGTATACGCGATCAGCCCCAGCATTTT. Protein: CASSLQGIRDQPQHF.

This sequence joins TRBV2 and TRBJ2-7; TRBD1 matches 9 bases. The V segment lost 7 bases and the J segment 1 base; nucleotides outside the gene matches: 2. This CDR3 spans 13 amino acids. Germline loops: CDR1 SNHLY, CDR2 FYNNEI. CDR3 DNA: TGTGCCAGCACCGGGACAGGGTCCTACGAGCAGTACTTC. Its protein product is CASTGTGSYEQYF.

The chain combines TRBV5-1 with TRBJ1-1; 7 bases line up with TRBD1. Looked up from germline, CDR1 is SGHRS and CDR2 is YFSETQ. The CDR3 totals 14 residues. Trimming took 4 bases from V and 1 from J; bases not matched to a gene: 4. CDR3 protein: CASSPDRANTEAFF. For the CDR3, the DNA is TGCGCCAGCAGCCCTGACAGGGCGAACACTGAAGCTTTCTTT.

The chain carries TRBV5-6 and TRBJ1-2; TRBD1 matches 9 bases. V lost 0 bases to trimming and J lost 4 bases; unmatched junction nucleotides: 4. Germline values: CDR1 SGHDT, CDR2 YYEEEE. The CDR3 has 15 amino acids. The CDR3 DNA is TGTGCCAGCAGCTTGGGGGACAGGGAAATCTATGGCTACACCTTC. This encodes CASSLGDREIYGYTF.

This clone was found a few times. The CDR3 bases are TGTGCCAGCAGTTACCAGGGGGTTACAGATACGCAGTATTTT. Residues: CASSYQGVTDTQYF. The chain recombines TRBV2 with TRBJ2-3; TRBD1 aligns across 7 bases. V was pared by 5 bases and J by 3 bases, with 5 bases of the junction left unmatched. The CDR3 sequence is 14 residues long. Looked up from germline, CDR1 is SNHLY and CDR2 is FYNNEI.

For this clone: At one end, the junction sequence differs from germline, possibly due to a read error. CDR3 bases: TGTTCCAGCCGCTCACCCGGGGGGGACGCTAACTATGGCTACACCTTC. Its protein product is CSSRSPGGDANYGYTF. V gene TRBV7-9 combines with J gene TRBJ1-2; perhaps TRBD1 as D (5 bases). The CDR3 is 16 residues long. Germline CDR1 and CDR2: SEHNR and FQNEAQ (reference sequence). The full variable domain, completed using reference TRBV7-9 and TRBJ1-2, is DTGVSQNPRHKITKRGQNVTFRCDPISEHNRLYWYRQTLGQGPEFLTYFQNEAQLEKSRLLSDRFSAERPKGSFSTLEIQRTEQGDSAMYLCSSRSPGGDANYGYTFGSGTRLTVV.

The J gene is TRBJ2-2, the V gene TRBV7-8; 13 nucleotides agree with TRBD2. The CDR3 totals 17 residues. V shed 4 bases and J 4 bases; nucleotides not matched to a gene: 6. The V gene's germline CDR1 is SGHVS and CDR2 FQNEAQ. CDR3 bases: TGTGCCAGCAGCTCAGGACTAGCGGGGGTATCCACCGGGGAGCTGTTTTTT. Encoded protein: CASSSGLAGVSTGELFF.